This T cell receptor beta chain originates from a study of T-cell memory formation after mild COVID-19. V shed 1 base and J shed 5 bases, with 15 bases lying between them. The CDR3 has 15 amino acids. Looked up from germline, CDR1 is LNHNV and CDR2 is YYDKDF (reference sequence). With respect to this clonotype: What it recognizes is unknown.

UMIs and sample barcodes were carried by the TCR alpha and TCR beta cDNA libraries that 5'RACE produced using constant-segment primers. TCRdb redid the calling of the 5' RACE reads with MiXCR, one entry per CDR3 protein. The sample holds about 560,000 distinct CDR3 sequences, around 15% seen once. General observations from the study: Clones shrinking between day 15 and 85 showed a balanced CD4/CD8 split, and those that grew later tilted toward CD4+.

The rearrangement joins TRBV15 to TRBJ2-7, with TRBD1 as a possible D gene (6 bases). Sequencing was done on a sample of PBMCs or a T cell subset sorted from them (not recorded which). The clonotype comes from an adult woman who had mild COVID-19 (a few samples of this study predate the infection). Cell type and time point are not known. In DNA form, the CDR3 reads TGTGCCACCAGCAGAGTGTTGGGCAGGGGAAACGAGCAGTACTTC. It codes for CATSRVLGRGNEQYF.